One T cell receptor beta chain is described in this entry. The target antigen is unknown. The source of the sample is a study of radiation and T cells in renal cell carcinoma. The germline V and J ends were trimmed by 4 bases and 4 bases, with 11 bases remaining between them. The CDR3 spans 14 residues. Germline V lookup: CDR1 SGHAT, CDR2 FQNNGV. The table came from immunoSEQ multiplex PCR; TCRdb's copy has only in-frame clones and leaves some out. The table records around 100,000 clones, around 80% of them present only once. Sample time point: blood 4 weeks post-SBRT, at nephrectomy. Treatment given: 15 Gy SBRT to primary tumor, nephrectomy 4 weeks later. Blood was sampled at baseline, 2 weeks and 4 weeks after SBRT. General study points: Pretreatment tumor biopsies were lacking, so baseline clonotypes are unknown. Top tumor clonotypes rose in blood 2 weeks post-radiation, then contracted.

This sample comprised blood, obtained from a patient whose treatment included radiotherapy and nephrectomy. The TCR was taken from a man aged 60-69 years with renal cell carcinoma. The genes are TRBV11-2 and TRBJ2-1; maybe TRBD2 (5 bases). CDR3 sequence: CASSSNKRYNEQFF. CDR3 nucleotide sequence: TGTGCCAGCAGCTCAAATAAGCGGTACAATGAGCAGTTCTTC.